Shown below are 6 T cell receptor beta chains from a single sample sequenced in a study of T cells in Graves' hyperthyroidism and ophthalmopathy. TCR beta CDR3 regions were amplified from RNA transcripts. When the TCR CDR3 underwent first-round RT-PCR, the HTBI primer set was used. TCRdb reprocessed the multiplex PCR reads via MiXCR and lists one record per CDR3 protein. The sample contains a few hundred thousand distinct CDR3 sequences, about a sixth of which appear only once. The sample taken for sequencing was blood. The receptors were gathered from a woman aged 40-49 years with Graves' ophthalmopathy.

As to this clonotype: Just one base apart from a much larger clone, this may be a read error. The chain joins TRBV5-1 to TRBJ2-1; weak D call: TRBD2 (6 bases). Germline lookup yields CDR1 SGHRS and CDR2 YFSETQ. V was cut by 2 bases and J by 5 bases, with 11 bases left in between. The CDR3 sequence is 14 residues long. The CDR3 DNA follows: TGCGCCAGCAGCTTCGCTTCGGGGGACAATGAGCAGTTCTTC. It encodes CASSFASGDNEQFF.

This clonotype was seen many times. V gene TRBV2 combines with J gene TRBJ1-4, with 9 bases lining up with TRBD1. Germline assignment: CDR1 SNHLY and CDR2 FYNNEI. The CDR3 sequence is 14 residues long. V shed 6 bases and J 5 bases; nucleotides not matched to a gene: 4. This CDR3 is CASRGDRENEKLFF. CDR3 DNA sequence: TGTGCCAGCAGGGGGGACAGGGAGAATGAAAAACTGTTTTTT.

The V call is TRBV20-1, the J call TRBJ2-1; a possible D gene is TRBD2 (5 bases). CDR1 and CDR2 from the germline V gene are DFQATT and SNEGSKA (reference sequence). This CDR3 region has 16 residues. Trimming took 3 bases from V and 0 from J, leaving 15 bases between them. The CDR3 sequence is CSARGGPSSSYNEQFF. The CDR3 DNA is TGCAGTGCTAGGGGCGGGCCTTCTAGCTCCTACAATGAGCAGTTCTTC.

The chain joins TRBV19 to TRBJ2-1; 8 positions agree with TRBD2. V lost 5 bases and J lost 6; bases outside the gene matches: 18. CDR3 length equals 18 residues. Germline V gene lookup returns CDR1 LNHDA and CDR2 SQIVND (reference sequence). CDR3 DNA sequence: TGTGCCAGTAGTCCTACGGGGGGGGACTCATCCTTGTTCAATGAGCAGTTCTTC. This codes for CASSPTGGDSSLFNEQFF.

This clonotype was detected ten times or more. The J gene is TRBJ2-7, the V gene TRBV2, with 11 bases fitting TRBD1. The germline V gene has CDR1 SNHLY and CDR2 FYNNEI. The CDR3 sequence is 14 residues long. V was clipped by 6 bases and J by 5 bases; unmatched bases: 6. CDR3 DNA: TGTGCCAGCAGACGGGACAGGGGGTTTGACGAGCAGTACTTC. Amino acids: CASRRDRGFDEQYF.

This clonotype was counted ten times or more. The CDR3 spells CASNRGDIGDTQYF. The DNA for the CDR3 is TGTGCCAGCAACCGGGGGGACATTGGAGATACGCAGTATTTT. The genes are TRBV7-9 and TRBJ2-3; a weak D match, TRBD2 (7 bases). Deletions cut 7 bases from V and 5 bases from J, with 16 bases between. Germline assignment: CDR1 SEHNR and CDR2 FQNEAQ (reference sequence). CDR3 size: 14 residues.